These 15 T cell receptor beta chains came from one sample sequenced in a study of PD-L1 blockade in urothelial cancer. As to time point: pretreatment peripheral blood. The assay was immunoSEQ multiplex PCR, and TCRdb's table has in-frame clones only and misses some. In the table there are roughly 53,000 clones, around 85% of which are singletons. Here the sequenced sample was PBMCs, taken around atezolizumab (anti-PD-L1) treatment. These receptors all stem from a woman in her sixties or seventies with urothelial cancer.

The chain is built from TRBV5-1 and TRBJ2-1, with D maybe TRBD2 (6 bases). This CDR3 contains 13 residues. Trimming took off 5 bases at V and 9 bases at J, with 15 bases between the two ends. CDR1 is SGHRS and CDR2 is YFSETQ in the germline V gene. The DNA of the CDR3 is TGCGCCAGCAGTCGACTAGACGGGGGTGAGCAGTTCTTC. This encodes CASSRLDGGEQFF.

A few counts support this clone. The chain uses TRBV11-1 and TRBJ1-1, with D unresolved. This CDR3 contains 14 residues. The V gene lost 5 bases and the J gene lost 1 base, with 11 bases spanning the gap. Per germline, CDR1 SGHAT and CDR2 FQDESV (reference sequence). CDR3 sequence: CASSLKIRNTEAFF. CDR3 bases: TGTGCCAGCAGCCTAAAGATTCGGAACACTGAAGCTTTCTTT.

The J gene is TRBJ2-7, the V gene TRBV15; possible D gene TRBD1, 5 bases. This CDR3 contains 15 residues. V was shortened by 0 bases and J by 3 bases, with 12 bases between the two germline ends. Germline V gives CDR1 LNHNV, CDR2 YYDKDF (reference sequence). The CDR3 here is CATSRDWTTSYEQYF. The CDR3 nucleotides are TGTGCCACCAGCAGAGATTGGACAACCAGCTACGAGCAGTACTTC.

The chain carries TRBV28 and TRBJ2-1; TRBD2 aligns across 10 bases. The CDR3 consists of 15 residues. After removal of 5 bases from V and 2 bases from J, the junction contained 3 bases not matched to a gene. The germline gives CDR1 MDHEN, CDR2 SYDVKM. The CDR3 sequence: CASSITSGAYNEQFF. CDR3 DNA sequence: TGTGCCAGCAGTATTACTAGCGGGGCCTACAATGAGCAGTTCTTC.

The chain recombines TRBV7-8 with TRBJ2-6, with 7 bases that match TRBD2. Trimming took 5 bases from V and 1 from J; bases not matched to a gene: 2. The CDR3 length is 15 residues. Germline CDR1 reads SGHVS; CDR2 reads FQNEAQ. CDR3 protein: CASSPGGSGANVLTF. DNA of the CDR3: TGTGCCAGCAGCCCCGGGGGGTCTGGGGCCAACGTCCTGACTTTC. Full variable domain (missing parts from reference TRBV7-8 and TRBJ2-6): GAGVSQSPRYKVAKRGQDVALRCDPISGHVSLFWYQQALGQGPEFLTYFQNEAQLDKSGLPSDRFFAERPEGSVSTLKIQRTQQEDSAVYLCASSPGGSGANVLTFGAGSRLTVL.

This clone was detected only once. The chain joins TRBV7-2 to TRBJ2-7; 8 bases fit TRBD2. The J segment lost 3 bases and the V segment lost 5 bases, leaving 6 bases of the junction unmatched. CDR3 length: 14 residues. Looked up from germline, CDR1 is SGHTA and CDR2 is FQGNSA. The CDR3, as DNA: TGTGCCAGCAGCCCCGGGACTAGTCTCTACGAGCAGTACTTC. Its translation is CASSPGTSLYEQYF.

This sequence joins TRBV25-1 and TRBJ1-3, with TRBD1 matching 8 bases. Germline CDR1 reads MGHDK; CDR2 reads SYGVNS. CDR3 length equals 15 residues. V was pared by 5 bases and J by 0 bases, with 3 bases of the junction left unmatched. The CDR3 sequence is CASSSTGGSGNTIYF. CDR3 DNA sequence: TGTGCCAGCAGTTCAACAGGGGGCTCTGGAAACACCATATATTTT. Full variable domain (outside the CDR3, taken from reference TRBV25-1 and TRBJ1-3): EADIYQTPRYLVIGTGKKITLECSQTMGHDKMYWYQQDPGMELHLIHYSYGVNSTEKGDLSSESTVSRIRTEHFPLTLESARPSHTSQYLCASSSTGGSGNTIYFGEGSWLTVV.

This clone appeared a single time. The V gene is TRBV7-9, the J gene TRBJ1-1; D possibly corresponds to TRBD1 (5 bases). The CDR3 covers 17 residues. Trimming pared 5 bases from V and 7 bases from J, leaving 26 bases between. Per the germline V gene, CDR1 is SEHNR and CDR2 is FQNEAQ (reference sequence). This CDR3 reads CASSLRGGVLSGGEAFF. In DNA, the CDR3 is TGTGCCAGCAGCCTCCGGGGGGGAGTCCTCTCCGGCGGTGAAGCTTTCTTT.

The chain joins TRBV9 to TRBJ2-2; the match to TRBD1 covers 10 bases. Trimming took 6 bases from V and 3 from J; bases not matched to a gene: 5. Germline V gene sequence: CDR1 SGDLS, CDR2 YYNGEE. This CDR3 comprises 15 residues. CDR3 nucleotides: TGTGCCAGCACCGCTGGGACAGGGGACACCGGGGAGCTGTTTTTT. The encoded protein is CASTAGTGDTGELFF.

V is TRBV28 and J is TRBJ2-3; 8 nucleotides match TRBD1. Germline V CDR1 and CDR2: MDHEN, SYDVKM. Unmatched junction bases numbered 7, after V lost 5 bases and J lost 6 bases. The CDR3 has 14 amino acids. In DNA form, the CDR3 reads TGTGCCAGCAGTCCCGACAGGGGCGCGGATACGCAGTATTTT. As protein: CASSPDRGADTQYF.

The gene calls are TRBV6-5 and TRBJ1-1; D might be TRBD1 (5 bases). The CDR3 contains 16 residues. CDR1 MNHEY and CDR2 SVGAGI come from the germline V gene. V was cut by 2 bases and J by 3 bases, with 16 bases left in between. The CDR3 loop reads CASSYGKGWGYTEAFF. CDR3 bases: TGTGCCAGCAGTTACGGAAAGGGGTGGGGATACACTGAAGCTTTCTTT.

The CDR3 loop reads CASSSRGKFTQYF. CDR3 bases: TGTGCCAGCAGTTCCAGGGGAAAATTTACGCAGTATTTT. The genes are TRBV27 and TRBJ2-3; D is possibly TRBD1 (6 bases). V lost 4 bases and J lost 8, with 13 bases in between. The CDR3 contains 13 residues. Per the germline V gene, CDR1 is MNHEY and CDR2 is SMNVEV (reference sequence).

The genes are TRBV6-4 and TRBJ2-6; no firm D call. The CDR3 consists of 14 residues. CDR1 and CDR2 (germline): MRHNA, SNTAGT. The ends were cut back, 4 bases at V and 2 bases at J, with 6 bases in the middle. Written as DNA, the CDR3 is TGTGCCAGCAGTGTCGAGGCTGGGGCCAACGTCCTGACTTTC. It codes for CASSVEAGANVLTF.

The chain uses TRBV5-8 and TRBJ1-4; tentatively, D is TRBD1 (5 bases). V lost 3 bases, J lost 6 bases, and 15 bases lay in between. This CDR3 region has 15 residues. Germline CDR1 and CDR2: SGHTS and YDEGEE. The CDR3 loop reads CASSSTGLEDEKLFF. In DNA form, the CDR3 reads TGTGCCAGCAGCTCTACGGGACTGGAAGATGAAAAACTGTTTTTT.

The chain has TRBV2 and TRBJ2-6, with D tentatively TRBD1 (5 bases). V was clipped by 4 bases and J by 4 bases, with 11 bases between them. CDR1 is SNHLY, CDR2 FYNNEI, per germline. The CDR3 is 15 residues long. CDR3 in DNA: TGTGCCAGCAGTGGGGGCCAACTGGGGGCCAACGTCCTGACTTTC. Protein sequence: CASSGGQLGANVLTF.